This entry describes one T cell receptor beta chain. Its antigen is unknown. The time point here: week 35, safety follow-up. The study gave 300 ug of mutant IDH1 20-mer peptide per vaccine dose, with topical imiquimod. These data belong to a study of a mutant IDH1 vaccine in newly diagnosed glioma. About the research overall: Initiation of the vaccine course occurred 4-6 weeks after radiotherapy alone, or alongside temozolomide cycles. Week 47 marked visit V13, whereas week 35 marked visit V12. Findings of the study overall: Vaccination elicited immune responses in approximately 93% of patients. Apparently unrelated to pseudoprogression were changes in the top peripheral T cell clonotypes.

The data were produced by immunoSEQ multiplex PCR, yet TCRdb's version contains in-frame clones alone and is incomplete. The sample records 45,000 to 55,000 clones, around 85% being singletons. Germline lookup yields CDR1 LNHDA and CDR2 SQIVND (reference sequence). V lost 7 bases to trimming and J lost 5 bases; unmatched junction nucleotides: 11. The CDR3 is 15 residues long. The V call is TRBV19, the J call TRBJ2-1; 7 bases align to TRBD1. This receptor was taken from a man between 35 and 55 years old with glioma. The sample here was PBMCs, taken from a glioma patient whose treatment included an IDH1 peptide vaccine. CDR3 bases: TGTGCCAGTAACATGGGGACAGCGCCACACAATGAGCAGTTCTTC. Its translation: CASNMGTAPHNEQFF. Together with reference TRBV19 and TRBJ2-1, the CDR3 gives the full variable domain: DGGITQSPKYLFRKEGQNVTLSCEQNLNHDAMYWYRQDPGQGLRLIYYSQIVNDFQKGDIAEGYSVSREKKESFPLTVTSAQKNPTAFYLCASNMGTAPHNEQFFGPGTRLTVL.